These 25 T cell receptor beta chains were all obtained from the same sample, sequenced in a study of blood T cell repertoires in COVID-19. Clones were read by immunoSEQ multiplex PCR, and TCRdb kept only the in-frame ones, dropping some. Among around 65,000 clones listed, 79% were seen once. The sample comprised peripheral blood. The source of these receptors is a man aged 55 to 70 with acute or convalescent COVID-19.

This chain uses TRBV12-3 or TRBV12-4 with TRBJ2-7; the D gene is possibly TRBD2 (6 bases). V lost 6 bases and J lost 3, with 9 bases in between. There are 12 residues in the CDR3. Here the CDR3 reads CASREGRYEQYF. The CDR3 region has the DNA TGTGCCAGCAGGGAGGGCCGCTACGAGCAGTACTTC.

This clone was detected a few times. The rearrangement joins TRBV19 to TRBJ2-6, with 8 nucleotides matching TRBD1. The CDR3 is made up of 18 amino acids. CDR1 and CDR2 (germline): LNHDA, SQIVND (reference sequence). Losses at the gene ends were 3 bases for V and 0 bases for J; bases not matched to a gene: 7. The CDR3 nucleotides are TGTGCCAGTAGTATCCTGGGACAGGTCTCCTCTGGGGCCAACGTCCTGACTTTC. Its protein is CASSILGQVSSGANVLTF.

The DNA of the CDR3 is TGTGCCAGCAGTTTATTGGGACAGGGGGCTTACTATGGCTACACCTTC. Translated: CASSLLGQGAYYGYTF. The chain couples TRBV27 to TRBJ1-2; 12 bases are a match to TRBD1. The CDR3 totals 16 residues. Losses at the gene ends were 1 base for V and 3 bases for J; bases not matched to a gene: 3. Germline V lookup: CDR1 MNHEY, CDR2 SMNVEV (reference sequence).

This clone was found a few times. The J gene is TRBJ1-4, the V gene TRBV9, with 8 bases matching TRBD1. CDR1 and CDR2 from the germline V gene are SGDLS and YYNGEE. V lost 0 bases to trimming and J lost 5 bases; unmatched junction nucleotides: 6. This CDR3 is 16 amino acids long. The CDR3, as DNA: TGTGCCAGCAGCGTAGGGACAGGGCACGTGAATGAAAAACTGTTTTTT. Protein sequence: CASSVGTGHVNEKLFF.

This clone was observed once. The chain carries TRBV5-5 and TRBJ1-1, with 10 bases that match TRBD1. The CDR3 extends over 15 amino acids. Trimming removed 4 bases from V and 4 bases from J; junction bases left unmatched: 7. Germline V gene data show CDR1 as SGHKS and CDR2 as YYEKEE (reference sequence). The CDR3 coding sequence is TGTGCCAGCAGCCAAGCCAGGACAGGGGGCACTGAAGCTTTCTTT. This gives the protein CASSQARTGGTEAFF.

The CDR3 spells CASSSTLGDQPQHF. CDR3 nucleotide sequence: TGTGCCAGCAGTTCTACTCTGGGAGATCAGCCCCAGCATTTT. The chain combines TRBV6-1 with TRBJ1-5; D remains ambiguous. There are 14 residues in the CDR3. CDR1 and CDR2 from the germline V gene are MNHNS and SASEGT. V lost 5 bases to trimming and J lost 5 bases, with 13 bases between them.

Worth noting for this clone: A junction boundary mismatches the germline segment, possibly from a read error. The chain uses TRBV7-9 and TRBJ2-7; TRBD1 matches 7 bases. The germline V gene has CDR1 SEHNR and CDR2 FQNEAQ (reference sequence). CDR3 length: 12 residues. The CDR3 protein is CAGSLEGAWPYF. In DNA form, the CDR3 reads TGTGCCGGCAGCTTAGAGGGGGCGTGGCCGTACTTC.

This chain joins TRBV5-1 and TRBJ2-3, with 7 positions matching TRBD1. The J segment lost 0 bases and the V segment lost 0 bases, leaving 4 bases of the junction unmatched. The CDR3 is 16 amino acids. Germline V gives CDR1 SGHRS, CDR2 YFSETQ. The DNA of the CDR3 is TGCGCCAGCAGCTTGGACGGGACAGCGAGCACAGATACGCAGTATTTT. This encodes CASSLDGTASTDTQYF.

This clone was seen a handful of times. The rearrangement joins TRBV27 to TRBJ1-2; D may be TRBD1 (5 bases). This CDR3 spans 16 amino acids. The germline CDR1 and CDR2 sequences are MNHEY and SMNVEV (reference sequence). Trimming removed 0 bases from V and 4 bases from J, with 15 bases in between. CDR3 amino acids: CASSLSLGDSSYGYTF. The CDR3 nucleotides are TGTGCCAGCAGTTTATCGTTAGGAGACAGTTCCTATGGCTACACCTTC.

This clone was counted between two and nine times. The CDR3 bases are TGCGCCAGCAGTGAGTATCCGGGACAGAGCTCCTACGAGCAGTACTTC. Translating gives CASSEYPGQSSYEQYF. The chain carries TRBV10-2 and TRBJ2-7, with 7 bases fitting TRBD1. This CDR3 spans 16 amino acids. The V segment lost 1 base and the J segment 0 bases; nucleotides outside the gene matches: 6. Germline V gene sequence: CDR1 WSHSY, CDR2 SAAADI.

This chain connects TRBV9 to TRBJ1-2, with TRBD1 matching 10 bases. Germline V gene sequence: CDR1 SGDLS, CDR2 YYNGEE. The CDR3 contains 17 residues. The V and J ends lost 4 bases and 7 bases, in that order; junction bases with no gene match: 16. The CDR3 sequence is CASSLAEGGGQGSGYTF. CDR3 coding DNA: TGTGCCAGCAGCCTAGCGGAAGGAGGGGGACAGGGGTCTGGCTACACCTTC.

V gene TRBV19 combines with J gene TRBJ2-1, with 9 bases that match TRBD1. V shed 6 bases and J 1 base; nucleotides not matched to a gene: 4. The CDR3 loop spans 15 amino acids. Germline-derived CDR1 and CDR2 are LNHDA and SQIVND (reference sequence). The CDR3 region has the DNA TGTGCCAGTAGCCTGGGGACAGGGTCCTACAATGAGCAGTTCTTC. Protein sequence: CASSLGTGSYNEQFF. Using reference TRBV19 and TRBJ2-1 for the parts outside the CDR3, the full variable domain is DGGITQSPKYLFRKEGQNVTLSCEQNLNHDAMYWYRQDPGQGLRLIYYSQIVNDFQKGDIAEGYSVSREKKESFPLTVTSAQKNPTAFYLCASSLGTGSYNEQFFGPGTRLTVL.

The CDR3 nucleotides are TGTGCCAGCAGCGTAGATGCGCTAAGTAATGAAAAACTGTTTTTT. Encoded protein: CASSVDALSNEKLFF. The V gene is TRBV9, the J gene TRBJ1-4; no clear D gene. Germline V lookup: CDR1 SGDLS, CDR2 YYNGEE. V lost 0 bases, J lost 4 bases, and 10 bases lay in between. This CDR3 has 15 amino acids.

This chain uses TRBV27 with TRBJ2-1; TRBD1 matches 7 bases. The CDR3 has 14 residues. In germline, CDR1 is MNHEY, CDR2 SMNVEV (reference sequence). The V and J ends lost 9 bases and 6 bases, in that order; junction bases with no gene match: 11. In DNA form, the CDR3 reads TGTGCCAGTCGTCCCGGGACAGAGGCCAATGAGCAGTTCTTC. The encoded protein is CASRPGTEANEQFF.

This chain uses TRBV5-1 with TRBJ1-1, with 8 bases aligning to TRBD1. The CDR3 extends over 15 amino acids. Germline assignment: CDR1 SGHRS and CDR2 YFSETQ. V was clipped by 1 base and J by 3 bases; unmatched bases: 5. The CDR3 sequence is CASSLWDRIDTEAFF. The DNA of the CDR3 is TGCGCCAGCAGCTTGTGGGACAGGATCGACACTGAAGCTTTCTTT.

This chain joins TRBV3-1 (or the pseudogene TRBV3-2) and TRBJ2-2, with D perhaps TRBD2 (5 bases). CDR1 and CDR2 from the germline V gene are LGHDT and YNNKEL (reference sequence). This CDR3 is built from 15 residues. Trimming removed 0 bases from V and 3 bases from J, with 8 bases in between. The CDR3 DNA sequence: TGTGCCAGCAGCCAAGACCTAGCATACACCGGGGAGCTGTTTTTT. Its translation is CASSQDLAYTGELFF.

In regard to this clone: This sample also contains other DNA sequences that code for the same CDR3. This chain links TRBV7-3 with TRBJ2-5; D is uncertain. Trimming cost V 5 bases and J 2 bases, with 12 bases left between them. This CDR3 is 14 amino acids long. Germline V gene sequence: CDR1 SGHTA, CDR2 FQGTGA. The CDR3: CASSPTGLQETQYF. The CDR3 nucleotides are TGTGCCAGCAGCCCAACCGGTTTGCAAGAGACCCAGTACTTC.

The chain couples TRBV7-2 to TRBJ2-7, with TRBD1 identical over 7 bases. J gave up 11 bases and V 5 bases, and 12 bases lay outside the gene matches. CDR1 SGHTA and CDR2 FQGNSA come from the germline V gene. The CDR3 sequence is 13 residues long. CDR3 sequence reads: CASSVDRERMKYF. DNA of the CDR3: TGTGCCAGCAGCGTAGACAGGGAGAGGATGAAGTACTTC.

This rearrangement joins TRBV5-1 to TRBJ2-3; 9 nucleotides match TRBD1. CDR1 and CDR2 from the germline V gene are SGHRS and YFSETQ. After removal of 7 bases from V and 4 bases from J, the junction contained 7 bases not matched to a gene. The CDR3 is made up of 14 amino acids. CDR3 region: CASYTQGAPDTQYF. The CDR3 DNA sequence: TGCGCCAGCTATACACAGGGGGCGCCAGATACGCAGTATTTT.

In regard to this clone: Other DNA sequences within the sample encode an identical CDR3. The V and J genes are TRBV6-5 and TRBJ2-5; D perhaps matches TRBD1 (6 bases). Germline assignment: CDR1 MNHEY and CDR2 SVGAGI. Trimming pared 0 bases from V and 2 bases from J, leaving 7 bases between. There are 14 residues in the CDR3. The CDR3 is CASSYSGGQETQYF. In DNA form, the CDR3 reads TGTGCCAGCAGTTACTCAGGGGGTCAAGAGACCCAGTACTTC.

The rearrangement uses TRBV7-9 and TRBJ1-4; TRBD1 aligns across 10 bases. The CDR3 sequence is 14 residues long. Germline trimming cut 10 bases from V and 7 bases from J; bases unmatched to any gene: 9. Germline CDR1 is SEHNR and CDR2 is FQNEAQ (reference sequence). CDR3 residues: CATTTGTGAEKLFF. The CDR3 DNA reads TGTGCCACCACTACCGGGACAGGGGCTGAAAAACTGTTTTTT.

The chain uses TRBV3-1 (or the pseudogene TRBV3-2) and TRBJ2-1; D perhaps matches TRBD1 (5 bases). The CDR3 is made up of 15 amino acids. V was cut by 0 bases and J by 3 bases, with 9 bases left in between. Germline CDR1 LGHDT, CDR2 YNNKEL (reference sequence). The CDR3, as DNA: TGTGCCAGCAGCCAAGATCTACAGGACTACAATGAGCAGTTCTTC. Translated, it gives CASSQDLQDYNEQFF.

This sequence joins TRBV7-2 and TRBJ1-1; no definite D call. Germline V gene data show CDR1 as SGHTA and CDR2 as FQGNSA. This CDR3 is 15 amino acids long. V was cut by 2 bases and J by 3 bases, with 13 bases left in between. CDR3 nucleotide sequence: TGTGCCAGCAGCTTAATGAGGGCCGGGGACACTGAAGCTTTCTTT. It specifies CASSLMRAGDTEAFF.

This chain links TRBV7-2 with TRBJ2-1; 7 bases fit TRBD2. With V trimmed by 1 base and J by 5 bases, 8 bases remained unmatched. CDR1 and CDR2 from the germline V gene are SGHTA and FQGNSA. The CDR3 has 16 amino acids. The CDR3 coding sequence is TGTGCCAGCAGCTTAGGACTAGCAGTCTCTAACAATGAGCAGTTCTTC. Its protein product is CASSLGLAVSNNEQFF.

The chain recombines TRBV4-3 with TRBJ1-1; 8 bases map to TRBD1. Per the germline V gene, CDR1 is LGHNA and CDR2 is YSLEER. The length of the CDR3 is 15 residues. The J segment lost 1 base and the V segment lost 5 bases, leaving 6 bases of the junction unmatched. CDR3 sequence (DNA): TGCGCCAGCAGCAACCGAGGACAGGGGAACACTGAAGCTTTCTTT. Its protein product is CASSNRGQGNTEAFF.